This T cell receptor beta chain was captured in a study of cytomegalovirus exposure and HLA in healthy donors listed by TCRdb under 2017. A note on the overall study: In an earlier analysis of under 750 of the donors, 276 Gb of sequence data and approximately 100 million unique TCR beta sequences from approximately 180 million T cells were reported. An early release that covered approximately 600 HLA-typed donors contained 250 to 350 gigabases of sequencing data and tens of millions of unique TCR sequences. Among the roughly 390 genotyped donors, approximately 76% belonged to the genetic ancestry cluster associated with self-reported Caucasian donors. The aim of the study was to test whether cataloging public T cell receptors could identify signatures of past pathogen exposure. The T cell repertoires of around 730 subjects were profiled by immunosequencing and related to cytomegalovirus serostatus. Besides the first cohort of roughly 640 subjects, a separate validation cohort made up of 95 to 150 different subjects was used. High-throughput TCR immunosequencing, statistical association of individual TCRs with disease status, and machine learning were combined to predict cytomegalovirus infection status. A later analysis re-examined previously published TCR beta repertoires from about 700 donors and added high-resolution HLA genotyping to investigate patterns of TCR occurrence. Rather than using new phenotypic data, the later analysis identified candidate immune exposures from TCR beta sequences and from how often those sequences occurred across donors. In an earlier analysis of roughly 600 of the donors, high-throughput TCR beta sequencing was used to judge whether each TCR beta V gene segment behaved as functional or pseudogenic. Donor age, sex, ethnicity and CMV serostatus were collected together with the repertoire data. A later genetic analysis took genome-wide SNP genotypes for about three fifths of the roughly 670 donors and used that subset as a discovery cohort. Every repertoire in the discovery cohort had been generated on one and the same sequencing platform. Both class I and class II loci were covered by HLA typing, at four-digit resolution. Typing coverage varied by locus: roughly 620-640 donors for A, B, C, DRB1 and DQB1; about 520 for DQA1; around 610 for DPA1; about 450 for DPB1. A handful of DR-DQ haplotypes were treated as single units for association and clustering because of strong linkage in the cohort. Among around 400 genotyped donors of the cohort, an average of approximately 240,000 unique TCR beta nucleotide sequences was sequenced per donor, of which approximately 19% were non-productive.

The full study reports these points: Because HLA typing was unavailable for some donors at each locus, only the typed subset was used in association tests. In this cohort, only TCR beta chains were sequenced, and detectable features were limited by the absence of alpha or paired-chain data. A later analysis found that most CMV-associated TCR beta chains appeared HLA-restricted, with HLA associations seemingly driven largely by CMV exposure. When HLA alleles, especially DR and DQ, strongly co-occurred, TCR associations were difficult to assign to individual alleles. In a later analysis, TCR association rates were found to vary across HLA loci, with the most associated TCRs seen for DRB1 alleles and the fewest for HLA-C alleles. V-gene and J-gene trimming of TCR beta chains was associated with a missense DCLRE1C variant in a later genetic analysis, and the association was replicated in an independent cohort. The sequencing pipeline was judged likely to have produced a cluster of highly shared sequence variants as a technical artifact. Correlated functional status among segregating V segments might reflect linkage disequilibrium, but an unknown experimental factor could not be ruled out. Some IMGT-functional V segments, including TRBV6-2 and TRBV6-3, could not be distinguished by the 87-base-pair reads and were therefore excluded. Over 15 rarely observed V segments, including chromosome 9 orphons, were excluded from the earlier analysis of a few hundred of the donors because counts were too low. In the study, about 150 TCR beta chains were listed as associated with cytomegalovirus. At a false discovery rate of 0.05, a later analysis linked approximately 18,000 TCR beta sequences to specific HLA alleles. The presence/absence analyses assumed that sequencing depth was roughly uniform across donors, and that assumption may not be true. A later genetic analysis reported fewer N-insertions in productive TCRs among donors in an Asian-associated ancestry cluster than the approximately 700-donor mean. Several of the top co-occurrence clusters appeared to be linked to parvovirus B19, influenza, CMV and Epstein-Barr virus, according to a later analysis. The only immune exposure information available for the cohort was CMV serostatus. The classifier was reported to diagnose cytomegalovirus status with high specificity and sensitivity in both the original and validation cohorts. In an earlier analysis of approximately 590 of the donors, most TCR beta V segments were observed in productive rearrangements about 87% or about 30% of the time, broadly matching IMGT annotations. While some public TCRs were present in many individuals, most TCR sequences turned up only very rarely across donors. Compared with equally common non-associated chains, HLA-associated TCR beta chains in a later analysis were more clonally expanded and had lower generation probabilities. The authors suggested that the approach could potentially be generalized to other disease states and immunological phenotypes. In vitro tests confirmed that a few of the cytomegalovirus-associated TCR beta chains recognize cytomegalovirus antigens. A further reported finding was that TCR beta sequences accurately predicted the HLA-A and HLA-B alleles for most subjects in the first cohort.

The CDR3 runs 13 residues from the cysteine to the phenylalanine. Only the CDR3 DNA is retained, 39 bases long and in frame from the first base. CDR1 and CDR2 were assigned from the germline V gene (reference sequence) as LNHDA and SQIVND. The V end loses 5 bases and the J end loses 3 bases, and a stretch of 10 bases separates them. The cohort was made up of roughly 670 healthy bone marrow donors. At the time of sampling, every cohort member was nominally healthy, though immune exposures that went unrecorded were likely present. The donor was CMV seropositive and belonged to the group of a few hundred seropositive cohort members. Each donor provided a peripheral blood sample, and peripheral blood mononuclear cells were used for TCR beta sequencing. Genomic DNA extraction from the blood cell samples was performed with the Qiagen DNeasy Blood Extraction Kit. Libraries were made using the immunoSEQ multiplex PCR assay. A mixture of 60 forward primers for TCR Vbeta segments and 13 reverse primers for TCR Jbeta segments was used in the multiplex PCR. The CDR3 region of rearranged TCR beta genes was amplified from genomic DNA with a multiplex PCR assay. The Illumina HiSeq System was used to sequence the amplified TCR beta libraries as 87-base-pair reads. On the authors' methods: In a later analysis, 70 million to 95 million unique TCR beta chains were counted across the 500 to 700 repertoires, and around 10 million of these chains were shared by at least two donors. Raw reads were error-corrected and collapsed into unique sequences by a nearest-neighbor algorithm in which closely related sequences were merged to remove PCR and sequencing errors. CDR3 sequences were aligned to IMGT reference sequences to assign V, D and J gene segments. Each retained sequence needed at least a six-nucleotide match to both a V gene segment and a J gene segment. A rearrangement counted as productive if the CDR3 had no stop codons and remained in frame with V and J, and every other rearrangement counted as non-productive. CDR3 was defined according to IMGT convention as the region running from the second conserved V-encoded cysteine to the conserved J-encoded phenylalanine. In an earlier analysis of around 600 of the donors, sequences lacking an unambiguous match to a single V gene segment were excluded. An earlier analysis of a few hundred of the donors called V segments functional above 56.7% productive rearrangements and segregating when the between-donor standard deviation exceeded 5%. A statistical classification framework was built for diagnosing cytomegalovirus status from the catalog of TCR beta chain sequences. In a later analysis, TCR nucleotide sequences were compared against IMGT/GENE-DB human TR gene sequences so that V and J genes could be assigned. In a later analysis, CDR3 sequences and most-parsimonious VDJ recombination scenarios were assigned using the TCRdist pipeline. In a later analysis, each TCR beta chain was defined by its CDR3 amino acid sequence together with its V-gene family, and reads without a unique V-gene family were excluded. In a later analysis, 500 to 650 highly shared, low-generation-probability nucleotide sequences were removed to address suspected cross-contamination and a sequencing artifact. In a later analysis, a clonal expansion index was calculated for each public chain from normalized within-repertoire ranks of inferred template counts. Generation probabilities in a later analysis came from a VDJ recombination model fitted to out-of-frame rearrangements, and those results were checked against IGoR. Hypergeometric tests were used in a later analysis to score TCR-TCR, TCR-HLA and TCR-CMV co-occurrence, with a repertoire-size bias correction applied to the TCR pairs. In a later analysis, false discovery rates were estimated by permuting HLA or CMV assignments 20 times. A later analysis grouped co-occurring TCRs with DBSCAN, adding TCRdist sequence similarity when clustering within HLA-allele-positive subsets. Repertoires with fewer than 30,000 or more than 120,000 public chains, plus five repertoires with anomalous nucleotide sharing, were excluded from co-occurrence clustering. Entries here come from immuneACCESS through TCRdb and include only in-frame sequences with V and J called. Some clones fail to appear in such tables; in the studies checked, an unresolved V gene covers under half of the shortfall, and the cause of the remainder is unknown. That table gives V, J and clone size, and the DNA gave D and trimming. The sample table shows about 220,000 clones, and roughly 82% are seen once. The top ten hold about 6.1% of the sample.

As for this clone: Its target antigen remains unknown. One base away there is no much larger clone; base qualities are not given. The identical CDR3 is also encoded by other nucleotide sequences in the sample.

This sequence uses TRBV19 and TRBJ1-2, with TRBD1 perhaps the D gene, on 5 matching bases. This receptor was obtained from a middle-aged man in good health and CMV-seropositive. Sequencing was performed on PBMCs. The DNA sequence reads TGTGCCAGTAGTTTCGGACAAGACTATGGCTACACCTTC. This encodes CASSFGQDYGYTF.